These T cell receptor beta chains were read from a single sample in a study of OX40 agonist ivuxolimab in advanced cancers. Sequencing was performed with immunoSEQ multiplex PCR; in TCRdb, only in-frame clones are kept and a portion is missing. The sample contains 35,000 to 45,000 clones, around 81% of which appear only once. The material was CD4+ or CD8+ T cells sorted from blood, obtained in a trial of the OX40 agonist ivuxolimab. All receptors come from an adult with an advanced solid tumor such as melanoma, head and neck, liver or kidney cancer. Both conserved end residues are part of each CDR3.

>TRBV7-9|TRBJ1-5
CASSLGAGLDQPQHF
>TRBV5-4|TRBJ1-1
CASSFRVGDTEAFF
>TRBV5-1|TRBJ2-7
CASSLVSGDSYEQYF
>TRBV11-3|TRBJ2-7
CASSLDGGQYF
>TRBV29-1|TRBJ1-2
CSVPHPNYGYTF
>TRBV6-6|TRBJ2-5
CASRPDSSQETQYF
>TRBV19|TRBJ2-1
CASSIAPGLALDNEQFF
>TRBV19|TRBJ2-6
CASSSGRRSGANVLTF
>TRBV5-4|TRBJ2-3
CASSPDGTRVTDTQYF
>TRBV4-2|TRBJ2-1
CASSQDPLAGSWDYNEQFF
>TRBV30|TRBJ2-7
CAWTERGGPSSYEQYF
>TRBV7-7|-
CASSLGPRDITYEQYF
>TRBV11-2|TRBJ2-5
CASSFETQYF
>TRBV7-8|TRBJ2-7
CASSFREENEQYF
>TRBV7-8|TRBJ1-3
CASSLVGLAGGNTIYF
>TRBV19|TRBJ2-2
CASRENTGELFF
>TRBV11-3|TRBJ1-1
CASSLQNTEAFF
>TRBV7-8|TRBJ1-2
CASSLAGQTQGYTF
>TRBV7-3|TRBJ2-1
CASSPWTSGSSEQFF
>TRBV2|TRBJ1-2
CASSEGFLNYDYTF
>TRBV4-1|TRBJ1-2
CASSQPGTDYGYTF
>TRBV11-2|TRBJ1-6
CASSSTPPPGDSPLHF
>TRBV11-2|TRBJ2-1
CASSQVLKTGNNEQFF
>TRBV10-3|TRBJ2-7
CAIKNTPSYEQYF
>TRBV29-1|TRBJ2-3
CSVERGTDTQYF
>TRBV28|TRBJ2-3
CASSPQIRTDTQYF
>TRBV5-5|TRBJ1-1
CASSLVVSEAFF
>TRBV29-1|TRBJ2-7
CSVAGTSGHDPYEQYF
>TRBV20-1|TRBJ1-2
CSARDFEGYTF
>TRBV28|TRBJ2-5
CASSRGRETQYF
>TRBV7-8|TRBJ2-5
CASSPMVEERETQYF
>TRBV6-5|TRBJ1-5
CASSYTGNQPQHF
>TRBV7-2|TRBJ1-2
CASSLAHRPNLNGYTF
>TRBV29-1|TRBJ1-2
CSVAVGTGTYGYTF
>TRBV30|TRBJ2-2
CANPTSANTGELFF
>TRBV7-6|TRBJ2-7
CASSTGTYYEQYF
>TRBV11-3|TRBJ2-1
CASSFGGVYNEQFF
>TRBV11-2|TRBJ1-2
CASSLGVGDYGYTF
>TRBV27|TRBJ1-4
CASSTGRRNEKLFF
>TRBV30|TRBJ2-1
CAWSSGTGYYEQFF
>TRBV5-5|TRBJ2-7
CASSQLAGGSEQYF
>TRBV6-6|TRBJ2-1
CASSGTGDYGEQFF
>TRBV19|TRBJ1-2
CASRYGQSSYGYTF
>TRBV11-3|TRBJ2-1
CASSLQGSSYNEQFF
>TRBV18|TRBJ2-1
CASSSQGVWNEQFF
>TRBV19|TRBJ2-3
CASSIGQSSTDTQYF
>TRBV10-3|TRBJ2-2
CATSVTGSNTGELFF
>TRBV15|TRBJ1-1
CATSRDQGAGNTEAFF
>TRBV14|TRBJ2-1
CASSRYRGKGSYNEQFF
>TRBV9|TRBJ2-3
CASSVVGADTQYF
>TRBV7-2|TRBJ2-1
CASSLTAAGVGNEQFF
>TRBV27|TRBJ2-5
CASSRGTRYQETQYF
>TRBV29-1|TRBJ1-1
CSVGQSNTEAFF
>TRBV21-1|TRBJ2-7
CASSKESQVWVEQYF
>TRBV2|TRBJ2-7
CAGQGSPYEQYF